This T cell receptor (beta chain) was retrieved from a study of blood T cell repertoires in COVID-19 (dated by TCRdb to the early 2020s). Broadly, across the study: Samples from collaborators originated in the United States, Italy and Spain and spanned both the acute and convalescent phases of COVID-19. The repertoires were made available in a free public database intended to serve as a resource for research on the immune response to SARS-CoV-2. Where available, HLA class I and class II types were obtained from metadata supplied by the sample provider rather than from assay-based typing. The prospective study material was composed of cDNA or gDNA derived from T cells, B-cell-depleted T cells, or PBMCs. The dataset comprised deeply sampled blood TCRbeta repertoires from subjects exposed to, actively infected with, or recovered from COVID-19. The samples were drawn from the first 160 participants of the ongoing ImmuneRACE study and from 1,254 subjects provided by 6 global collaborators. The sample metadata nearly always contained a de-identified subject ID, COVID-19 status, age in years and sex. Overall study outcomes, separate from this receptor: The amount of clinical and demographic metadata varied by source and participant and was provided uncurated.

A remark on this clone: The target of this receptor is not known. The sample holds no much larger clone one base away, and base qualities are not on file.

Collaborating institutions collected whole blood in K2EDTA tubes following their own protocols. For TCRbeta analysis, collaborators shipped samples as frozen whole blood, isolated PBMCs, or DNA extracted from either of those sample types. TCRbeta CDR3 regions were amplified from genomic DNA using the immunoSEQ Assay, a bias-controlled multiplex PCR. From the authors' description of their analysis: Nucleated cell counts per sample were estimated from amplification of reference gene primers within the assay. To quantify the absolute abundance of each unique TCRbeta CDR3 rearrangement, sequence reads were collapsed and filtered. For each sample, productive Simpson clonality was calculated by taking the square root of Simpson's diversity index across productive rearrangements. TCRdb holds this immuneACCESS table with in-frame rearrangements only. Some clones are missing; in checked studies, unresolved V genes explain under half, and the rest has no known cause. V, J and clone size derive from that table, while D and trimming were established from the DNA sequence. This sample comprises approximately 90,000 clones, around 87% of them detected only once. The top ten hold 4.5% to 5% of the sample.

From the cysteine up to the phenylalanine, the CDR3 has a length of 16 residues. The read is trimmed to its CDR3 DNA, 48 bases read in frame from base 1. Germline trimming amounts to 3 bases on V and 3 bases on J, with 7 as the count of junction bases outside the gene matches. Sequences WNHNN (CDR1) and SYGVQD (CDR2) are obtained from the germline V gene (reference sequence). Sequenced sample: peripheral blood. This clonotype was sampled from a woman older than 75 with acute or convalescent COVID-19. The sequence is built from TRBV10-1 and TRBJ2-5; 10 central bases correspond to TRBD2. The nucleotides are TGCGCCAGCAGTGACGGTCTAGCGGGAGCAGAAGAGACCCAGTACTTC. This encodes CASSDGLAGAEETQYF.